This T cell receptor beta chain was observed in a study of regulatory T cells in long-lasting Graves disease (TCRdb year 2021). Background on the whole study: Antithyroid drugs had been taken for less than 3 months by newly diagnosed Graves' disease patients. Patients with persistent Graves' disease were compared with patients with newly diagnosed Graves' disease using TCR sequencing and RNA sequencing of peripheral blood. The study was registered as a clinical trial and conducted in China. A total of 33 samples underwent TCR sequencing, from about 13 patients with persistent Graves' disease and 20 or so patients with newly diagnosed Graves' disease. General study outcomes and caveats: Only the TCR beta chain was sequenced and analyzed. Because the primary lesion, thyroid tissue, could not be accessed, the study looked at peripheral blood alone. Persistent patients shared more public clonotypes among themselves (roughly 2,700) than newly diagnosed patients did (approximately 970). Persistent Graves' disease patients showed lower TCR Shannon entropy and fewer highly expanded clones than newly diagnosed patients, suggesting clonal expansion. As a limitation, the authors acknowledged that the small sample size may reduce accuracy. Preferential use of TRBV28, TRBJ1-2 and TRBJ2-5 was observed in persistent disease, whereas TRBV20-1 and TRBJ2-1 were favored in newly diagnosed disease.

Trimming takes 0 bases off V and 9 bases off J; junction bases not matched to a gene: 3. Including cysteine and phenylalanine, the CDR3 has 14 amino acids. Just CDR3 DNA is preserved here, 42 bases in frame from base 1. CDR1 and CDR2 were assigned from the germline V gene (reference sequence) as DFQATT and SNEGSKA. This clonotype showed up many times. Its antigen remains undetermined. No clone much larger than this one lies a single base away; base qualities are absent. The library was built by means of multiplex PCR. These reads were obtained on an Illumina HiSeq 4000. To build TCR beta libraries, CDR3 regions were amplified by Arm-PCR using iRepertoire HTBI primers. Gel purification was performed on PCR products prior to sequencing. The source study handled its data this way. Gene usage analysis of CDR3 amino acid clonotypes relied on the approximately 68 TRBV and 13 to 15 TRBJ segments identified across samples. Filtered high-quality paired reads were merged into contigs using COPE and FqMerger. BLAST was used to align contigs to the IMGT TRBV, TRBD and TRBJ reference genes, and CDR3 was defined following IMGT. Clonotypes above 0.1% frequency were classified as highly expanded clones. Repertoire diversity was measured by Shannon entropy, and V-J evenness by the Gini coefficient. Clonotypes shared by more than one individual were considered public. The raw public reads went through TCRdb reprocessing: fastp at Q25, MiXCR clone calling, in-frame beta chains kept. Under each unique CDR3 protein, matching rows form one entry showing the most common genes and DNA. TCRdb assigned the V and J calls; the authors' analysis was not used. The sample table contains a few hundred thousand distinct CDR3 sequences; only one count was recorded for over 15% of them. The top ten clones comprise around 23% of the sample.

This specimen's time point label, interpreted: newly diagnosed GD, antithyroid drugs for less than 3 months. RNA was extracted from PBMCs in TRIzol for both TCR sequencing and RNA sequencing. The diagnosis of Graves' disease was made according to American Thyroid Association guidelines. The patients came from an endocrinology department in Xi'an, China. From each patient, about 9 milliliters of peripheral blood was collected into an EDTA anticoagulant tube. Ficoll Paque Plus density gradient separation was used to isolate PBMCs, and no further T cell sorting was done. An Agilent 2100 Bioanalyzer and agarose gel were used to assess RNA quality, and a NanoDrop 2000 was used to measure RNA concentration. Separately, the same data were catalogued under a study of T cells in Graves' hyperthyroidism and ophthalmopathy. That second publication adds: Graves' hyperthyroidism was defined as stable when no progression to ophthalmopathy occurred over 18 months of follow-up. Hyperthyroidism patients were aged 18 to 65 years and newly diagnosed, with disease duration of less than 2 months. Any patient with an uncontrolled infection, another autoimmune disease, pregnancy or lactation was excluded. Clinical symptoms, serum thyroxine and TRAb, thyroid ultrasound, and orbital computed tomography formed the basis for the diagnoses. The TCR CDR3 was subjected to a first round of RT-PCR using the HTBI primer set and the Qiagen OneStep RT-PCR kit. Most expanded thyroid clonotypes (frequency above 0.001) were also detected in blood, suggesting blood repertoires may reflect thyroid immune responses. A model built on a 13 V-J signature distinguished ophthalmopathy from stable hyperthyroidism, reaching around 88% sensitivity and around 81% specificity in cross-validation and 80%/75% in testing. In validation, the model predicted progression to ophthalmopathy a median of 6.5 months before onset, with around 70% sensitivity and just under 75% specificity. TCR V-J signatures able to tell the groups apart were searched for in a discovery cohort of 90 to 100 patients, of whom over 40 had Graves' ophthalmopathy and roughly 57 had stable Graves' hyperthyroidism. Prospective prediction of ophthalmopathy was tested in an independent validation cohort of some 19 hyperthyroidism patients and roughly 16 patients who later progressed to ophthalmopathy. The roughly 91 discovery patients were randomly divided into training and test sets at a 7:3 ratio. In addition, the study compared T-cell repertoires in thyroid tissue and in blood from roughly 6 Graves' hyperthyroidism patients. After blood sampling, hyperthyroidism patients were treated with methimazole at a starting dose of 30 mg daily, and ophthalmopathy patients were treated with high-dose intravenous methylprednisolone. Libraries were constructed in a second round of multiplex PCR, after which size selection and purification were performed. Libraries were sequenced paired-end with 100 bp reads on an Illumina HiSeq2000. Raw data were processed with SOAPnuke, discarding reads with adapters, uncalled bases, mean Phred below 15, or no exact constant-primer or identifier match. High-quality paired reads were merged using COPE v1.2.5, and each unique nucleotide sequence was defined as a clonotype. MiTCR v1.1 was used to align clonotypes to the IMGT TRBV, TRBD and TRBJ reference segments. The analysis included only V-J combinations with a frequency above 0.0001, which together covered about 99% of the repertoires. A TCS score was defined as the ratio between F50 (clonal expansion) and ExV (chaos), using BLOSUM62-based TCRdist between CDR3 peptides within each V-J. Welch's t-statistics and random forest reduced around 550 V-J features to roughly 13, which were used in a naive Bayes classifier (R e1071). No statistical method was used to fix the sample size in advance, and group allocation was not hidden from the investigators. According to the paper, TCR Vbeta CDR3 sequencing was carried out on about 140 peripheral blood samples, which came from fewer than 50 ophthalmopathy, 75 to 80 hyperthyroidism and about 17 progressor patients.

This clonotype was obtained from a woman between 18 and 29 years old with Graves disease. Donor details come from another sample of the same person, matched by shared clones. The rearrangement combines TRBV20-1 with TRBJ2-1, with 12 bases in between that match TRBD2. The sample in question was peripheral blood mononuclear cells (PBMCs), obtained at new diagnosis, from a patient treated with antithyroid drugs. In nucleotide form, the sequence is TGCAGTGCTAGAGAGACGGGACTAGCGGGTGAGCAGTTCTTC. This yields the protein CSARETGLAGEQFF.